Presented here are 4 T cell receptor beta chains from one specimen sequenced in a study of blood T cell repertoires in COVID-19. The data were produced by immunoSEQ multiplex PCR, yet TCRdb's version contains in-frame clones alone and is incomplete. Among tens of thousands of clones listed, around 80% were seen once. Sequenced material: peripheral blood. The source is a woman in her fifties or sixties with acute or convalescent COVID-19.

The rearrangement links TRBV21-1 to TRBJ1-1; TRBD1 reflects the table's D call only, with no check against the DNA. TRBV21-1 is shown as a pseudogene. CDR3 length equals 14 residues. CDR3 sequence: CASSEMGTWTEAFF. CDR3 bases: TGTGCCAGCAGCGAAATGGGGACATGGACTGAAGCTTTCTTT.

This clone appeared a single time. This sequence joins TRBV30 and TRBJ1-1; D unclear. The CDR3 runs 12 residues. The V gene's germline CDR1 is GTSNPN and CDR2 SVGIG (reference sequence). V gave up 0 bases and J gave up 4 bases, with 6 bases separating them. The DNA for the CDR3 is TGTGCCTGGAGTGTACGGAGCACTGAAGCTTTCTTT. As protein: CAWSVRSTEAFF.

The J gene is TRBJ1-2, the V gene TRBV6-6; 7 bases are a match to TRBD1. Germline lookup yields CDR1 MNHNY and CDR2 SVGAGI (reference sequence). The CDR3 has 15 residues. V gave up 0 bases and J gave up 3 bases; unmatched junction bases: 4. The DNA for the CDR3 is TGTGCCAGCAGTTACTCCGCAGGGACAGACTATGGCTACACCTTC. Translating it yields CASSYSAGTDYGYTF.

J is TRBJ2-5 and V is TRBV6-5, with TRBD2 as a possible D gene (6 bases). This CDR3 region has 13 residues. Germline lookup yields CDR1 MNHEY and CDR2 SVGAGI. V was shortened by 8 bases and J by 2 bases, with 12 bases between the two germline ends. The CDR3 DNA follows: TGTGCCAGCGGCGCGGGGAGTCAAGAGACCCAGTACTTC. Amino acids: CASGAGSQETQYF.